This entry concerns a single T cell receptor (beta chain). Its antigen is currently unknown. This specimen belongs to a study of T-cell memory formation after mild COVID-19. Study summary: Largely, the TCR clusters proved donor specific. General observations from the study: The appearance of some responding clones in pre-infection memory suggested that cross-reactive memory joined.

cDNA libraries for TCR alpha and TCR beta, carrying sample barcodes and UMIs, came from 5'RACE with constant-segment primers. TCRdb reprocessed the 5' RACE reads via MiXCR and lists one record per CDR3 protein. The profile shows approximately 230,000 distinct CDR3 sequences, about a sixth of them singletons. The germline V gene encodes CDR1 MNHEY and CDR2 SMNVEV (reference sequence). The CDR3 spans 13 residues. Trimming took off 6 bases at V and 6 bases at J, with 12 bases between the two ends. Sequenced sample: PBMCs or a T cell subset sorted from them (not recorded which). V and J are TRBV27 and TRBJ2-1, with D perhaps matching TRBD1 or TRBD2 (5 bases each). The origin of this receptor is a man aged 18-30 years who had mild COVID-19 (a few samples of this study predate the infection). Cell type and time point are not known. The CDR3 DNA follows: TGTGCCAGCAGAACTATCGGGACCAATGAGCAGTTCTTC. Amino acid sequence: CASRTIGTNEQFF.